The sequence of this T cell receptor beta chain was determined in a study of patients and donors after allogeneic stem cell transplantation. The CDR3 runs to 14 residues. Germline trimming cut 7 bases from V and 6 bases from J; bases unmatched to any gene: 11. A single record per CDR3 protein comes from TCRdb applying MiXCR to the RT-PCR reads. Of 800,000 to 1,000,000 distinct CDR3 sequences in the sample, roughly 18% are singletons; the top ten hold 5% to 6.5%. The TCR originated in a human donor who was either an allogeneic HSCT recipient or a stem cell or donor lymphocyte infusion donor (not recorded which). It is not recorded whose cells these are; they may come from a transplant donor. This chain connects TRBV12-3 or TRBV12-4 to TRBJ2-7, with 8 bases lining up with TRBD1. Sequencing was performed on blood, either unsorted or a sorted T cell fraction (not recorded which). CDR3 sequence: CASNPGGQVSEQYF. DNA of the CDR3: TGTGCCAGCAACCCCGGGGGACAGGTTTCCGAGCAGTACTTC.